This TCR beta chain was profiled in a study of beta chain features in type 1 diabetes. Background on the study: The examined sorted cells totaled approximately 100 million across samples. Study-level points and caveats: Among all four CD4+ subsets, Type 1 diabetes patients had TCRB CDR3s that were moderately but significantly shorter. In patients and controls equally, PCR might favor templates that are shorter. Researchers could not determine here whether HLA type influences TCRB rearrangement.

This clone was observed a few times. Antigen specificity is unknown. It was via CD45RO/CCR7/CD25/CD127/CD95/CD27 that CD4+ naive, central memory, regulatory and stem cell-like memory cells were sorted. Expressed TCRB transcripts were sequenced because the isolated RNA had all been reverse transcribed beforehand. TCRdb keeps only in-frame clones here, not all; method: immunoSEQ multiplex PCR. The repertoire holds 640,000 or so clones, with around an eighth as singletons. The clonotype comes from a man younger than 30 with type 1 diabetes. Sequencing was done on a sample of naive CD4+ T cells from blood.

CDR3 nucleotide sequence: TGTGCCAGCAGCGTGGCAGAGGGTCCGTCAGATGAGCAGTTCTTC. This codes for CASSVAEGPSDEQFF. The rearrangement links TRBV9 to TRBJ2-1, with a possible D match to TRBD2 (5 bases). V lost 2 bases and J 8 bases, leaving 17 bases between the germline ends. Germline loops: CDR1 SGDLS, CDR2 YYNGEE. This CDR3 comprises 15 residues.